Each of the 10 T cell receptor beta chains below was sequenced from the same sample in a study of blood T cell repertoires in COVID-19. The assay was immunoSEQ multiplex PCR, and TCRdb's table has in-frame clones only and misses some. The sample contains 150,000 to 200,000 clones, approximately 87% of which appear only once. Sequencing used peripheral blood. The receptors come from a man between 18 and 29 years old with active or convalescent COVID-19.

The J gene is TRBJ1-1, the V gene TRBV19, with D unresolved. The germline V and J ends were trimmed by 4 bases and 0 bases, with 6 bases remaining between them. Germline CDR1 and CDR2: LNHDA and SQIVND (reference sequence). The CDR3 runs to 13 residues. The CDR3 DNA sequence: TGTGCCAGTAGTACCCACATGAACACTGAAGCTTTCTTT. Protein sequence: CASSTHMNTEAFF. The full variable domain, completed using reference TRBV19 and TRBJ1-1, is DGGITQSPKYLFRKEGQNVTLSCEQNLNHDAMYWYRQDPGQGLRLIYYSQIVNDFQKGDIAEGYSVSREKKESFPLTVTSAQKNPTAFYLCASSTHMNTEAFFGQGTRLTVV.

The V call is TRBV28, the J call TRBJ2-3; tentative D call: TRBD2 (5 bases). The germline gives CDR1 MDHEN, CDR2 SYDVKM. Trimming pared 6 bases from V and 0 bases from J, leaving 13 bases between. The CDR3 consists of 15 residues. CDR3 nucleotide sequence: TGTGCCAGCAGGGCCTTGGGAGAAAGCACAGATACGCAGTATTTT. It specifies CASRALGESTDTQYF.

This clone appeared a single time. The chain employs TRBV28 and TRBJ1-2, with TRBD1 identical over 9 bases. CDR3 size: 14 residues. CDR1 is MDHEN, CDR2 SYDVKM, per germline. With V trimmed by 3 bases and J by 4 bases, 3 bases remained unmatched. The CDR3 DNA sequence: TGTGCCAGCAGTTTCGGGACAGGGAGCTATGGCTACACCTTC. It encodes CASSFGTGSYGYTF.

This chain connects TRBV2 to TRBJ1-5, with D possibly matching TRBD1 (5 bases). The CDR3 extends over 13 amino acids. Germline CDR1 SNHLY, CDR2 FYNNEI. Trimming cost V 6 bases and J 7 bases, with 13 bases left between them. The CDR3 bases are TGTGCCAGCAGGTTGGACATTAGACAGCCCCAGCATTTT. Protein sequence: CASRLDIRQPQHF.

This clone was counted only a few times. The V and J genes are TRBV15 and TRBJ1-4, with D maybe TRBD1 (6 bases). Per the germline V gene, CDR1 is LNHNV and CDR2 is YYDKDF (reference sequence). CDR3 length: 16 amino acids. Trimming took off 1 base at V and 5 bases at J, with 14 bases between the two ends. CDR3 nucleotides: TGTGCCACCAGCAGAGCTAATTCCGACAGGAATGAAAAACTGTTTTTT. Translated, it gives CATSRANSDRNEKLFF.

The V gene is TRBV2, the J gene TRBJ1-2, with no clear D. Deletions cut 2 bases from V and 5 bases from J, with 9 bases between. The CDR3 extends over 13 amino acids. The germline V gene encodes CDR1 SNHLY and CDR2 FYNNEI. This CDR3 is CASSETREYGYTF. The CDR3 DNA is TGTGCCAGCAGTGAAACGCGGGAGTATGGCTACACCTTC.

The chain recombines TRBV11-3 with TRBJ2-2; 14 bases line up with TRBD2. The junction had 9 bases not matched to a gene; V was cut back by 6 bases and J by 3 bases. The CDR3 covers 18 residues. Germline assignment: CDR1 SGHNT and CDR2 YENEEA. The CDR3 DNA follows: TGTGCCAGCAGTCCTAAGACTAGCGGGAGGGCCGACACCGGGGAGCTGTTTTTT. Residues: CASSPKTSGRADTGELFF.

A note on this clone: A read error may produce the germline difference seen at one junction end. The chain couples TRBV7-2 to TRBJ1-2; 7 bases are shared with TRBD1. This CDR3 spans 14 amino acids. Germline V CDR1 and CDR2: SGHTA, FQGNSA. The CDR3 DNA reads TGTGTCAGCAGCTTAGGGGGACAGAACTATGGCTACACCTTC. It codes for CVSSLGGQNYGYTF.

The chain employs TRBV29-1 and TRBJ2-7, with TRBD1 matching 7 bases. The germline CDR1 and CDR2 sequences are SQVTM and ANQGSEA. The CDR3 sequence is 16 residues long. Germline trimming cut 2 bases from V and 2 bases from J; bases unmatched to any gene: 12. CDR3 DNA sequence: TGCAGCGTTGAAATAGAGGGGGCCTGTACCCCCTACGAGCAGTACGTC. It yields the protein CSVEIEGACTPYEQYV.

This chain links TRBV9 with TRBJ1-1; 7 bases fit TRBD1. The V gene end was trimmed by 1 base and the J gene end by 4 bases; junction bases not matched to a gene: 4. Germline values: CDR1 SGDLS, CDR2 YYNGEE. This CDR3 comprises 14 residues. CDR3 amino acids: CASSVRGGTTEAFF. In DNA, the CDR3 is TGTGCCAGCAGCGTAAGAGGGGGCACCACTGAAGCTTTCTTT.